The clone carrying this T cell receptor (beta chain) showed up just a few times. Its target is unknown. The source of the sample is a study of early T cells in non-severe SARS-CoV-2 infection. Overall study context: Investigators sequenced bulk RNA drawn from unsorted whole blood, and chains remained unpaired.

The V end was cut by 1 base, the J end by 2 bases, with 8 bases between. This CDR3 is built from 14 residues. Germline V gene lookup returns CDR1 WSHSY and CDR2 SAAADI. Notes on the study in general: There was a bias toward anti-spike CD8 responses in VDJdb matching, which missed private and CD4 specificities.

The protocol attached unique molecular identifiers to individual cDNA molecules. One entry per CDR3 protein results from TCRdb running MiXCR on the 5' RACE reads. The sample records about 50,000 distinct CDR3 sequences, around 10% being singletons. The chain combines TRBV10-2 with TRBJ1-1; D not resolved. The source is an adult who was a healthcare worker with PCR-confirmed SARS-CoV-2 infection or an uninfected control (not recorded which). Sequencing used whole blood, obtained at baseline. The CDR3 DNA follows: TGCGCCAGCAGTGAGTTTGGGTTCAACACTGAAGCTTTCTTT. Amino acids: CASSEFGFNTEAFF.